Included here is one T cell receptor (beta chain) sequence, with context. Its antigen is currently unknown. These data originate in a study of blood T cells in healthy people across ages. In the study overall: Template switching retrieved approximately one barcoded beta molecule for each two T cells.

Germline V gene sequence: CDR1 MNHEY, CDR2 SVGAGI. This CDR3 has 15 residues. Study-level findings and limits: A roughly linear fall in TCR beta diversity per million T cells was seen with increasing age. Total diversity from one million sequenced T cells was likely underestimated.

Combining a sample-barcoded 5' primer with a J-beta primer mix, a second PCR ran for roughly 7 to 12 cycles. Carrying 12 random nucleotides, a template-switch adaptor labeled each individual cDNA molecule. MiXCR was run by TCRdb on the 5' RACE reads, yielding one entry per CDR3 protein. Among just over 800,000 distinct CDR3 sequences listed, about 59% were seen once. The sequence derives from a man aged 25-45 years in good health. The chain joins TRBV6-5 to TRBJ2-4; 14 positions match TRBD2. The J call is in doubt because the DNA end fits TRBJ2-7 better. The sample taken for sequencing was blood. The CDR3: CASSKGTSGGYEQYF. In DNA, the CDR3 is TGTGCCAGCAGTAAGGGGACTAGCGGGGGCTACGAGCAGTACTTC.